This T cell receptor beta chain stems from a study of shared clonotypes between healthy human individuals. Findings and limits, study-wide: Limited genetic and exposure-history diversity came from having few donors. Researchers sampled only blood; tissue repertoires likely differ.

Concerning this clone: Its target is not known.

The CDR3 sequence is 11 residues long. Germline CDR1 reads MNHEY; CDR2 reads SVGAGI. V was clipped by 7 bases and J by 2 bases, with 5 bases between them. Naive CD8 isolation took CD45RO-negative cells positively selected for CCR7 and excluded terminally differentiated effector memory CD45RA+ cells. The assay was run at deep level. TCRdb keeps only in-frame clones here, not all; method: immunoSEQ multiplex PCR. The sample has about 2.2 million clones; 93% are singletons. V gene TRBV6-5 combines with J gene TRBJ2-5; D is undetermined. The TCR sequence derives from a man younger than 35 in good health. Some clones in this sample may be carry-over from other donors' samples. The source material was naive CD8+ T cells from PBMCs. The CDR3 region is CASKVQETQYF. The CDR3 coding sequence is TGTGCCAGCAAGGTTCAAGAGACCCAGTACTTC.